This T cell receptor beta chain emerged from a study of cytomegalovirus exposure and HLA in healthy donors. Study summary: The Caucasian-associated ancestry cluster contained 75% to 85% of the approximately 400 genotyped donors.

Use of 60 Vbeta and 13 Jbeta primers characterized the PCR. Method: immunoSEQ multiplex PCR; TCRdb's copy keeps in-frame clones and lacks some. This table holds 75,000 to 90,000 clones, 78% found once. Study observations and caveats: Most TCR sequences were seen very rarely across donors, but some public TCRs occurred in many. Earlier results showed most TCR beta V segments being productive about 87% or about 30% of the time.

Everyone who donated was a healthy bone marrow donor. Losses at the gene ends were 0 bases for V and 5 bases for J; bases not matched to a gene: 5. The germline CDR1 and CDR2 sequences are SGHDT and YYEEEE. CDR3 length: 15 amino acids. Regarding this clone: The antigen remains undetermined.

The chain couples TRBV5-6 to TRBJ2-5; 9 bases align to TRBD2. The clonotype originates from a male donor in good health and CMV-seropositive. The sample was PBMCs. The CDR3 DNA is TGTGCCAGCAGCTTGGAAAGCGGGGGGTCGGAGACCCAGTACTTC. Its translation: CASSLESGGSETQYF.